This T cell receptor beta chain comes out of a study of T cell responses to AZD1222 COVID-19 vaccine. The V gene's germline CDR1 is LGHNA and CDR2 YNFKEQ. The V end lost 1 base, the J end lost 2 bases, and 11 bases lay between the germline ends. This CDR3 has 15 amino acids. This clone was seen more than once but under ten times. The target antigen is unknown. Only in-frame clones appear in the TCRdb table, and some are missing; sequencing was by immunoSEQ multiplex PCR. The sample consists of around 85,000 clones, 65% to 90% of them appearing once. Points from the study as a whole: All repertoire sampling was performed exclusively after the peak T cell response. Spike-specific TCR depth and breadth grew after two AZD1222 doses. At study baseline, merely roughly 6 AZD1222 recipients were seropositive.

This chain joins TRBV4-2 and TRBJ1-1; maybe TRBD1 (5 bases). This clonotype was sampled from an adult in good health. Sequenced here: peripheral blood, sampled on day 0 of AZD1222 vaccination. The CDR3 region is CASSQGEDINTEAFF. The CDR3 nucleotides are TGTGCCAGCAGCCAAGGGGAGGACATAAACACTGAAGCTTTCTTT.